The next 20 T cell receptor beta chains were all read from a single sample in a study of blood T cell repertoires in COVID-19. Data came from immunoSEQ multiplex PCR; TCRdb stores just in-frame clones and leaves some out. Of some 180,000 clones in the sample, 75% to 90% were seen once. Sequencing was done on a sample of peripheral blood. The receptors shown here come from a woman aged 40 to 55 with COVID-19, enrolled during active disease.

This chain's CDR3 is CASSTIQLYDEKLFF. The CDR3 DNA sequence: TGTGCCAGCAGCACCATACAGCTTTACGATGAAAAACTGTTTTTT. V gene TRBV3-1 (or the pseudogene TRBV3-2) combines with J gene TRBJ1-4; D unclear. CDR1 and CDR2 (germline): LGHDT, YNNKEL (reference sequence). V was pared by 5 bases and J by 6 bases, with 16 bases between. The CDR3 is made up of 15 amino acids.

This clone was counted only a few times. The CDR3 region is CASSFTGTNTEAFF. The DNA of the CDR3 is TGTGCCAGCAGCTTCACCGGGACAAACACTGAAGCTTTCTTT. This chain uses TRBV11-3 with TRBJ1-1; maybe TRBD1 (6 bases). CDR1 SGHNT and CDR2 YENEEA come from the germline V gene. The germline V and J ends were trimmed by 3 bases and 2 bases, with 10 bases remaining between them. The CDR3 spans 14 residues.

V and J are TRBV5-1 and TRBJ2-1; 8 bases line up with TRBD2. With V trimmed by 4 bases and J by 9 bases, 15 bases remained unmatched. The CDR3 covers 16 residues. CDR1 and CDR2 (germline): SGHRS, YFSETQ. CDR3 nucleotide sequence: TGCGCCAGCAGCCTGCTTGGAAGCGGGAGATTAGGTGAGCAGTTCTTC. This sequence encodes CASSLLGSGRLGEQFF. Variable domain in full (rest from reference TRBV5-1 and TRBJ2-1): KAGVTQTPRYLIKTRGQQVTLSCSPISGHRSVSWYQQTPGQGLQFLFEYFSETQRNKGNFPGRFSGRQFSNSRSEMNVSTLELGDSALYLCASSLLGSGRLGEQFFGPGTRLTVL.

The chain employs TRBV7-8 and TRBJ1-5; D is uncertain. The CDR3 is 15 residues long. V lost 3 bases, J lost 1 base, and 10 bases lay in between. In germline, CDR1 is SGHVS, CDR2 FQNEAQ. This chain's CDR3 is CASSFSGQSNQPQHF. In nucleotides, the CDR3 is TGTGCCAGCAGCTTTTCGGGTCAGAGCAATCAGCCCCAGCATTTT.

The chain uses TRBV6-5 and TRBJ2-7; 7 bases align to TRBD1. Germline lookup yields CDR1 MNHEY and CDR2 SVGAGI. J gave up 0 bases and V 6 bases, and 5 bases lay outside the gene matches. This CDR3 has 14 residues. The CDR3 DNA is TGTGCCAGCAGCTGGGACAGATTCTCCTACGAGCAGTACTTC. Translated: CASSWDRFSYEQYF.

This chain links TRBV5-4 with TRBJ1-3; D unresolved. The CDR3 runs 15 residues. The V end was cut by 0 bases, the J end by 0 bases, with 7 bases between. Germline values: CDR1 SGHNT, CDR2 YYREEE (reference sequence). The CDR3 sequence is CASSLGPSSGNTIYF. The CDR3 coding sequence is TGTGCCAGCAGCTTGGGCCCCAGCTCTGGAAACACCATATATTTT.

The gene calls are TRBV4-1 and TRBJ1-2; D gene uncertain. Trimming removed 0 bases at V and 7 bases at J, with 12 bases between. The CDR3 loop spans 14 amino acids. Per the germline V gene, CDR1 is MGHRA and CDR2 is YSYEKL. The CDR3: CASSQESGGVGYTF. The CDR3 coding sequence is TGCGCCAGCAGCCAAGAAAGTGGCGGGGTTGGCTACACCTTC.

The chain is built from TRBV7-4 and TRBJ1-1, with D possibly being TRBD1 (6 bases). V lost 0 bases, J lost 3 bases, and 8 bases lay in between. The CDR3 totals 14 residues. Germline loops: CDR1 SGHVT, CDR2 SQSDAQ. The CDR3 loop is CASSLADRYTEAFF. CDR3 in DNA: TGTGCCAGCAGCTTAGCCGACAGGTACACTGAAGCTTTCTTT.

This chain joins TRBV6-5 and TRBJ2-1; maybe TRBD2 (6 bases). The CDR3 consists of 15 residues. Germline CDR1 reads MNHEY; CDR2 reads SVGAGI. Trimming cost V 0 bases and J 2 bases, with 8 bases left between them. As DNA, the CDR3 is TGTGCCAGCAGTTACTCGCGCGGGGCCTACAATGAGCAGTTCTTC. This translates into CASSYSRGAYNEQFF.

V and J are TRBV6-5 and TRBJ2-1; the D gene is possibly TRBD1 (6 bases). The CDR3 contains 13 residues. The V end lost 5 bases, the J end lost 8 bases, and 13 bases lay between the germline ends. CDR1 is MNHEY, CDR2 SVGAGI, per germline. The CDR3 bases are TGTGCCAGCAGTCCCACAGGGCTCCATGAGCAGTTCTTC. It codes for CASSPTGLHEQFF.

The J gene is TRBJ1-6, the V gene TRBV5-1, with D possibly TRBD1 on 5 matching bases. This CDR3 is built from 13 residues. The V end lost 4 bases, the J end lost 9 bases, and 11 bases lay between the germline ends. Germline CDR1 reads SGHRS; CDR2 reads YFSETQ. The CDR3 here is CASSQGHSSPLHF. The CDR3 DNA reads as TGCGCCAGCAGCCAAGGACATAGTTCACCCCTCCACTTT.

The chain recombines TRBV2 with TRBJ1-6; D is possibly TRBD1 (6 bases). This CDR3 has 15 residues. V gave up 8 bases and J gave up 13 bases, with 24 bases separating them. CDR1 and CDR2 from the germline V gene are SNHLY and FYNNEI. The CDR3 here is CASHERGGQVFPLHF. In DNA form, the CDR3 reads TGTGCCAGCCATGAAAGGGGGGGGCAGGTATTCCCCCTCCACTTT.

V is TRBV2 and J is TRBJ2-2, with 8 bases lining up with TRBD2. V shed 5 bases, J shed 1 base, and the junction held 9 bases outside the gene matches. The CDR3 is 17 residues long. CDR1 SNHLY and CDR2 FYNNEI come from the germline V gene. The DNA of the CDR3 is TGTGCCAGCAGTATTAGCGGGATAGGTAGGAACACCGGGGAGCTGTTTTTT. Translating it yields CASSISGIGRNTGELFF.

The chain is built from TRBV9 and TRBJ1-2; D gene ambiguous. Germline values: CDR1 SGDLS, CDR2 YYNGEE. Trimming stripped 3 bases from V and 2 bases from J, with 5 bases between. The CDR3 sequence is 12 residues long. CDR3 sequence (DNA): TGTGCCAGCAGCGGAGGCAACTATGGCTACACCTTC. Its protein product is CASSGGNYGYTF.

This clone has a count of ten or more. The V call is TRBV11-3, the J call TRBJ2-3; possibly TRBD1 for D (6 bases). The CDR3 loop spans 16 amino acids. V lost 5 bases and J 2 bases, leaving 17 bases between the germline ends. Germline CDR1 reads SGHNT; CDR2 reads YENEEA. This CDR3 reads CASSLRGGQPTDTQYF. The CDR3 nucleotides read TGTGCCAGCAGCCTGCGTGGGGGCCAGCCCACAGATACGCAGTATTTT.

By frequency in the sample, this clone is medium-sized. The rearrangement uses TRBV4-2 and TRBJ1-5; 11 bases map to TRBD1. Unmatched junction bases numbered 12, after V lost 4 bases and J lost 4 bases. From germline, CDR1 is LGHNA and CDR2 YNFKEQ. This CDR3 is built from 18 residues. For the CDR3, the DNA is TGTGCCAGCAGCCGGGATGTGTTCGGGACAGGGGGGAATCAGCCCCAGCATTTT. Encoded protein: CASSRDVFGTGGNQPQHF.

The J gene is TRBJ1-2, the V gene TRBV11-2; 10 positions match TRBD1. V lost 6 bases to trimming and J lost 1 base; unmatched junction nucleotides: 5. Germline V CDR1 and CDR2: SGHAT, FQNNGV. This CDR3 has 15 amino acids. The CDR3 coding sequence is TGTGCCAGCAGTTGGGACAGGGGATATAACTATGGCTACACCTTC. This gives the protein CASSWDRGYNYGYTF.

This clone was observed a handful of times. The J gene is TRBJ1-1, the V gene TRBV7-6, with TRBD1 as a possible D gene (6 bases). The germline gives CDR1 SGHVS, CDR2 FNYEAQ. Trimming left V 4 bases short and J 0 bases short, with 12 bases between. The CDR3 is 15 residues long. The DNA for the CDR3 is TGTGCCAGCAGCTCGGACAGTAGCCTGAACACTGAAGCTTTCTTT. Its protein is CASSSDSSLNTEAFF.

J is TRBJ2-7 and V is TRBV6-5, with a possible D match to TRBD1 (6 bases). CDR3 length: 15 amino acids. Germline CDR1 and CDR2: MNHEY and SVGAGI. With 6 bases removed from V and 5 bases from J, the gap between germline ends came to 20 bases. The CDR3 here is CASRPGELPADEQYF. Written as DNA, the CDR3 is TGTGCCAGCAGACCAGGGGAACTCCCGGCGGACGAGCAGTACTTC.

The V and J genes are TRBV20-1 and TRBJ1-5; D gene ambiguous. The CDR3 is 11 amino acids. V lost 4 bases to trimming and J lost 8 bases, with 9 bases between them. In germline, CDR1 is DFQATT, CDR2 SNEGSKA (reference sequence). The CDR3 spells CSAIDGEPQHF. DNA of the CDR3: TGCAGTGCTATTGACGGGGAGCCCCAGCATTTT.